The 13 T cell receptor beta chains presented below share a single source sample, sequenced in a study of blood T cell repertoires in COVID-19. Sequencing used immunoSEQ multiplex PCR; TCRdb keeps in-frame clones, though not all of them. The sample contains about 85,000 clones, around 88% of which appear only once. The sample taken for sequencing was peripheral blood. These receptors all stem from a woman older than 75 with acute or convalescent COVID-19.

The J gene is TRBJ1-1, the V gene TRBV19, with unresolved D. The CDR3 sequence is 15 residues long. V shed 5 bases and J shed 1 base, with 14 bases lying between them. Germline V CDR1 and CDR2: LNHDA, SQIVND (reference sequence). The CDR3 DNA reads as TGTGCCAGTAGTTCCCGGGAGGAACCGAACACTGAAGCTTTCTTT. Protein: CASSSREEPNTEAFF.

The J gene is TRBJ1-6, the V gene TRBV30; D is perhaps TRBD1 (5 bases). Looked up from germline, CDR1 is GTSNPN and CDR2 is SVGIG (reference sequence). The V gene lost 1 base and the J gene lost 7 bases, with 11 bases spanning the gap. The CDR3 runs 14 residues. This CDR3 reads CAWSAGGSNSPLHF. The CDR3 nucleotides read TGTGCCTGGAGTGCCGGGGGGTCAAATTCACCCCTCCACTTT. The variable domain in full, with the rest retrieved from reference TRBV30 and TRBJ1-6, is SQTIHQWPATLVQPVGSPLSLECTVEGTSNPNLYWYRQAAGRGLQLLFYSVGIGQISSEVPQNLSASRPQDRQFILSSKKLLLSDSGFYLCAWSAGGSNSPLHFGNGTRLTVT.

This clone was seen once. The chain joins TRBV6-6 to TRBJ2-1; TRBD2 agrees at 8 bases. V was clipped by 6 bases and J by 4 bases; unmatched bases: 5. This CDR3 is 14 amino acids long. Germline values: CDR1 MNHNY, CDR2 SVGAGI (reference sequence). The CDR3 coding sequence is TGTGCCAGCAGAGACGGGGGGGCATACAATGAGCAGTTCTTC. It translates to CASRDGGAYNEQFF.

This clone occurred once. The rearrangement joins TRBV12-3 or TRBV12-4 to TRBJ1-2, with D possibly matching TRBD1 (5 bases). This CDR3 is 13 amino acids long. V shed 8 bases and J shed 4 bases, with 14 bases lying between them. The CDR3 reads CASQRGLGYGYTF. CDR3 DNA: TGTGCCAGCCAACGGGGGTTGGGCTATGGCTACACCTTC.

This clone is a singleton in its sample. V gene TRBV9 combines with J gene TRBJ1-2; possibly TRBD1 for D (6 bases). Germline loops: CDR1 SGDLS, CDR2 YYNGEE. With 0 bases removed from V and 7 bases from J, the gap between germline ends came to 10 bases. CDR3 size: 13 residues. The CDR3 protein is CASSVARGVGYTF. The CDR3 DNA reads as TGTGCCAGCAGCGTAGCCAGGGGTGTTGGCTACACCTTC.

The rearrangement uses TRBV6-5 and TRBJ2-1, with 9 nucleotides matching TRBD2. V trimming: 5 bases; J trimming: 5 bases; junction bases outside the gene matches: 4. CDR1 MNHEY and CDR2 SVGAGI come from the germline V gene. CDR3 length equals 14 residues. The DNA for the CDR3 is TGTGCCAGCAGTCCACGGACTAGCGACAATGAGCAGTTCTTC. Its protein product is CASSPRTSDNEQFF.

The V and J genes are TRBV30 and TRBJ2-7; TRBD1 is a possible D gene (6 bases). The germline V gene encodes CDR1 GTSNPN and CDR2 SVGIG (reference sequence). Trimming took off 6 bases at V and 1 base at J, with 13 bases between the two ends. The CDR3 is 13 residues long. The CDR3 region has the DNA TGTGCCTGCACCCGGGACACGTCCTACGAGCAGTACTTC. This translates into CACTRDTSYEQYF.

The chain joins TRBV5-1 to TRBJ1-3, with TRBD1 matching over 7 bases. CDR3 size: 13 residues. CDR1 is SGHRS and CDR2 is YFSETQ in the germline V gene. Losses at the gene ends were 4 bases for V and 6 bases for J; bases not matched to a gene: 4. Written as DNA, the CDR3 is TGCGCCAGCAGCCCTGGGACAGCAAACACCATATATTTT. Amino acids: CASSPGTANTIYF.

In its sample, this clone was seen once. The rearrangement links TRBV5-1 to TRBJ2-2, with D possibly TRBD2 on 6 matching bases. Germline CDR1 is SGHRS and CDR2 is YFSETQ. V was clipped by 0 bases and J by 3 bases, with 12 bases between them. CDR3 length: 16 residues. The CDR3 DNA follows: TGCGCCAGCAGCTTGGTTCAGGGAGGTTACACCGGGGAGCTGTTTTTT. Translated: CASSLVQGGYTGELFF.

J is TRBJ2-7 and V is TRBV9; 8 positions agree with TRBD1. The CDR3 consists of 15 residues. With V trimmed by 0 bases and J by 3 bases, 5 bases remained unmatched. From germline, CDR1 is SGDLS and CDR2 YYNGEE. CDR3 coding DNA: TGTGCCAGCAGCGTAGGACAGGGGAGTGTCTACGAGCAGTACTTC. Amino acids: CASSVGQGSVYEQYF.

The genes are TRBV30 and TRBJ2-2; perhaps TRBD1 as D (5 bases). Trimming took off 5 bases at V and 6 bases at J, with 10 bases between the two ends. This CDR3 contains 12 residues. Germline V CDR1 and CDR2: GTSNPN, SVGIG (reference sequence). The CDR3 region is CAWGRQPGELFF. CDR3 coding DNA: TGTGCCTGGGGTAGACAGCCCGGGGAGCTGTTTTTT.

V and J are TRBV7-2 and TRBJ2-2; possible D gene TRBD2, 6 bases. The CDR3 has 16 residues. The germline V and J ends were trimmed by 5 bases and 2 bases, with 15 bases remaining between them. In germline, CDR1 is SGHTA, CDR2 FQGNSA. The CDR3 DNA sequence: TGTGCCAGCAGCCTCTTGGGGGGTGATAACACCGGGGAGCTGTTTTTT. Protein sequence: CASSLLGGDNTGELFF.

The rearrangement uses TRBV9 and TRBJ2-6; D gene unclear. The CDR3 spans 15 residues. The V and J ends lost 6 bases and 1 base respectively, with 11 bases between them. Germline loops: CDR1 SGDLS, CDR2 YYNGEE. CDR3 region: CASTSRGSGANVLTF. DNA for the CDR3: TGTGCCAGCACGAGCCGAGGTTCTGGGGCCAACGTCCTGACTTTC.